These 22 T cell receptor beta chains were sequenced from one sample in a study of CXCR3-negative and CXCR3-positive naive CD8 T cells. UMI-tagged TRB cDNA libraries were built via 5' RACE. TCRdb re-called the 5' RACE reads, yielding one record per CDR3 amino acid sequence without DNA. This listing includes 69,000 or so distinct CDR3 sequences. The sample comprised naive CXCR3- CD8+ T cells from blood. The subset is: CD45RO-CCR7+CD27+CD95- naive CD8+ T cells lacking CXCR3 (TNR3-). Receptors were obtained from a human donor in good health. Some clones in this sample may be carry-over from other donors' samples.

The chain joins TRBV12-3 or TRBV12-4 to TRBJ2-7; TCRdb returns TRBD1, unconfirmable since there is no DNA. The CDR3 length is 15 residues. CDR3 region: CASSLSGGNPYEQYF.

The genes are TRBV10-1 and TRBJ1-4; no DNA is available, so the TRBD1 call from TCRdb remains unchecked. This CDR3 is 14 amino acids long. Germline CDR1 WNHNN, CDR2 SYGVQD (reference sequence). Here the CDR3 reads CASSPGFGQTELFF.

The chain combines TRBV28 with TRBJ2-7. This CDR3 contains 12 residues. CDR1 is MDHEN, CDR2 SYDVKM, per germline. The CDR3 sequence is CASSLPSYEQYF.

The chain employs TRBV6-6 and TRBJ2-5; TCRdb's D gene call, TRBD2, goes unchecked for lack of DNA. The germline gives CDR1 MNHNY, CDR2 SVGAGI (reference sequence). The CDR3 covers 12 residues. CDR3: CASSGLEETQYF.

The CDR3 sequence is CSVEVGARGYTF. V gene TRBV29-1 combines with J gene TRBJ1-2; TCRdb calls TRBD1, which cannot be checked without DNA. The CDR3 is made up of 12 amino acids. Germline loops: CDR1 SQVTM, CDR2 ANQGSEA.

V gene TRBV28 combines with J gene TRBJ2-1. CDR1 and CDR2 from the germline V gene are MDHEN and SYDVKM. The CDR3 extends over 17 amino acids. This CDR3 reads CASSYVDPGSSYNEQFF.

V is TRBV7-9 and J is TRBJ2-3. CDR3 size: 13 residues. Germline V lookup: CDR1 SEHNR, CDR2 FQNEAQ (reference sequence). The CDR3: CASSLELTDTQYF.

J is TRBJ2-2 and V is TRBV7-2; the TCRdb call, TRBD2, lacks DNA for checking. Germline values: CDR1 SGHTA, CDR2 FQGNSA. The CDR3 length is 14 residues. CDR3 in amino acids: CASSPRLATGELFF.

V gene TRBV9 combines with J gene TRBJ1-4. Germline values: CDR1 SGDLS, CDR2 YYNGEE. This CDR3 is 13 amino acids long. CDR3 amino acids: CASSEQPNEKLFF.

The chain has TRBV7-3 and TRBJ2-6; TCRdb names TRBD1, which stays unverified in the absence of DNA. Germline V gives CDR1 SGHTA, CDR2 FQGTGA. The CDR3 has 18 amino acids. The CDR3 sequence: CASSLSGDSPAGANVLTF.

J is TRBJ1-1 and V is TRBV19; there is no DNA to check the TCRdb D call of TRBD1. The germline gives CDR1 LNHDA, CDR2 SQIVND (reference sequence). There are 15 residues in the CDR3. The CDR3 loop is CASSIGGTGLAEAFF.

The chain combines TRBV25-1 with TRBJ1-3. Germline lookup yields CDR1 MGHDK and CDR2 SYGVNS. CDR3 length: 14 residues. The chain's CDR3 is CASTPSSSGNTIYF. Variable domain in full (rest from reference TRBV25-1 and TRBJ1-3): EADIYQTPRYLVIGTGKKITLECSQTMGHDKMYWYQQDPGMELHLIHYSYGVNSTEKGDLSSESTVSRIRTEHFPLTLESARPSHTSQYLCASTPSSSGNTIYFGEGSWLTVV.

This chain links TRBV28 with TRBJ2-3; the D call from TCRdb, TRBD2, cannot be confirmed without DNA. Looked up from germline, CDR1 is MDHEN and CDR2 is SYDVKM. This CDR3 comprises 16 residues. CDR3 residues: CASSFGLALSTDTQYF.

The CDR3 protein is CATSPRTGGYNEQFF. V gene TRBV15 combines with J gene TRBJ2-1; no DNA is available, so the TRBD1 call from TCRdb remains unchecked. CDR3 length equals 15 residues. Per germline, CDR1 LNHNV and CDR2 YYDKDF (reference sequence).

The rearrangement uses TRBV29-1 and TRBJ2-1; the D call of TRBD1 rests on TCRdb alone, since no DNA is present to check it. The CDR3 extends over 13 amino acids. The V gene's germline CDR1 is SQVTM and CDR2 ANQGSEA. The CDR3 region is CSVVTVSYNEQFF.

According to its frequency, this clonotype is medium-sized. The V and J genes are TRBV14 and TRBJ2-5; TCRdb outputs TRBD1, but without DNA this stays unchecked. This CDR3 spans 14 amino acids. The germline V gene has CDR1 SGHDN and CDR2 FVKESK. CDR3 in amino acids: CASSQEEGGETQYF.

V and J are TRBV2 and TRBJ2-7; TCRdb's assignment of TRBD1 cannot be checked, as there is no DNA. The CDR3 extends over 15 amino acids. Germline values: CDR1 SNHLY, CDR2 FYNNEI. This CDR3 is CASSETWDASYEQYF.

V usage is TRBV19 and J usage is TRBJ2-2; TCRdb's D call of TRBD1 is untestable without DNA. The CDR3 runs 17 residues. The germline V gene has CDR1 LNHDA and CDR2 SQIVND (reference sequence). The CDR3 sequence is CASSIAGPGKNTGELFF.

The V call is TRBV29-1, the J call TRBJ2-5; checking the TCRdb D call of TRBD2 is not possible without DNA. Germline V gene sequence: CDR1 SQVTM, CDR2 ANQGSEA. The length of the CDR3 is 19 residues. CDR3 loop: CSVEDRGASGRTLQETQYF. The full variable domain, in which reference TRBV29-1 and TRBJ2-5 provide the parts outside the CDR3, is SAVISQKPSRDICQRGTSLTIQCQVDSQVTMMFWYRQQPGQSLTLIATANQGSEATYESGFVIDKFPISRPNLTFSTLTVSNMSPEDSSIYLCSVEDRGASGRTLQETQYFGPGTRLLVL.

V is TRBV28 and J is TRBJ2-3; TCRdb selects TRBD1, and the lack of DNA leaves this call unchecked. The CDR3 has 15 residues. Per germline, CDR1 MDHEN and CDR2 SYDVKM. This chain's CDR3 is CASSQRQGRTDTQYF.

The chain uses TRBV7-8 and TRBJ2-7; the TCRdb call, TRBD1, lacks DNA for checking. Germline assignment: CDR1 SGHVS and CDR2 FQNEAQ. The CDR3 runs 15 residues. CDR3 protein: CASSLASGGPYEQYF.

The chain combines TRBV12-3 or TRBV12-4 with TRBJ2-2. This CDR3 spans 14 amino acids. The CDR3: CASSLAGGTGELFF.